This T cell receptor (beta chain) was profiled in a study of shared clonotypes between healthy human individuals. General study results and limits: Investigators expected sequencing depth to affect clonotype sharing among donors. Owing to a small donor count, the genetic and exposure-history diversity represented was limited.

The V end lost 3 bases, the J end lost 3 bases, and 9 bases lay between the germline ends. This CDR3 contains 14 residues. Germline V gene sequence: CDR1 LNHDA, CDR2 SQIVND (reference sequence). This clone was observed a handful of times. The target antigen is unknown. Deep was the level at which the assay was run. Sequencing was performed with immunoSEQ multiplex PCR; in TCRdb, only in-frame clones are kept and a portion is missing. The sample shows about 1 million clones, about 70% of them seen only once. The TCR was taken from a young man in good health. The V and J genes are TRBV19 and TRBJ2-1, with no clear D. Sequenced material: memory CD4+ T cells sorted from blood. Noted subset: CD45RA-negative fraction. CDR3 region: CASSILGFYNEQFF. CDR3 bases: TGTGCCAGTAGTATCCTCGGTTTCTACAATGAGCAGTTCTTC.